Listed here is a single TCR beta chain. Profiled with immunoSEQ multiplex PCR; TCRdb holds only in-frame clones, not every one. The sample includes more than 50,000 clones, 90% of them seen just once. The source of the sample is a study of T cell changes during pregnancy in multiple sclerosis. CDR1 SGHDT and CDR2 YYEEEE come from the germline V gene. The CDR3 consists of 16 residues. J was trimmed by 7 bases and V by 3 bases; bases with no gene match: 11. The sequence was collected from a female donor in good health, enrolled as a control in a pregnancy study. The sequencing used peripheral blood, collected in the first trimester of pregnancy. This chain connects TRBV5-6 to TRBJ2-3; TRBD2 matches at 10 bases. DNA of the CDR3: TGTGCCAGCAGCTGGACTAGCGGCAATATGCTTCATACGCAGTATTTT. Encoded protein: CASSWTSGNMLHTQYF. The whole variable domain, filled in from reference TRBV5-6 and TRBJ2-3, reads DAGVTQSPTHLIKTRGQQVTLRCSPKSGHDTVSWYQQALGQGPQFIFQYYEEEERQRGNFPDRFSGHQFPNYSSELNVNALLLGDSALYLCASSWTSGNMLHTQYFGPGTRLTVL.